The 5 T cell receptor beta chains below all came from one sample that was sequenced in a study of PD-L1 blockade in urothelial cancer. Using immunoSEQ multiplex PCR, the repertoire was profiled, and TCRdb retains in-frame clones only, with some absent. The sample lists more than 45,000 clones, 60% to 80% occurring once. The sequenced sample was PBMCs, obtained around atezolizumab (anti-PD-L1) treatment. The receptors were sampled from a man aged 65 to 85 with urothelial cancer.

The J gene is TRBJ1-5, the V gene TRBV6-1, with 8 bases that match TRBD1. The CDR3 contains 14 residues. V trimming: 8 bases; J trimming: 7 bases; junction bases outside the gene matches: 10. Germline CDR1 MNHNS, CDR2 SASEGT. This CDR3 is CASGGTGGQQPQHF. CDR3 in DNA: TGTGCCAGCGGCGGGACAGGAGGGCAACAGCCCCAGCATTTT.

The rearrangement links TRBV19 to TRBJ2-7; TRBD1 matches at 7 bases. V shed 4 bases and J 4 bases; nucleotides not matched to a gene: 7. CDR1 is LNHDA and CDR2 is SQIVND in the germline V gene (reference sequence). The CDR3 contains 14 residues. CDR3 DNA sequence: TGTGCCAGTAGTAGAGCAGGGGGAAGATACGAGCAGTACTTC. Translation gives CASSRAGGRYEQYF. The complete variable domain, with remaining parts taken from reference TRBV19 and TRBJ2-7, reads DGGITQSPKYLFRKEGQNVTLSCEQNLNHDAMYWYRQDPGQGLRLIYYSQIVNDFQKGDIAEGYSVSREKKESFPLTVTSAQKNPTAFYLCASSRAGGRYEQYFGPGTRLTVT.

This clone was detected only once. The genes are TRBV19 and TRBJ1-3; D remains ambiguous. CDR3 length: 15 amino acids. The V gene's germline CDR1 is LNHDA and CDR2 SQIVND (reference sequence). Trimming took 3 bases from V and 0 from J, leaving 9 bases between them. CDR3 in amino acids: CASSIPGSSGNTIYF. The DNA for the CDR3 is TGTGCCAGTAGTATCCCCGGTAGCTCTGGAAACACCATATATTTT.

The genes are TRBV7-2 and TRBJ1-6; D is unresolved. Germline V CDR1 and CDR2: SGHTA, FQGNSA. CDR3 length: 15 residues. V dropped 5 bases and J dropped 5 bases, with 13 bases sitting between them. The CDR3 loop is CASSTTVTDNSPLHF. Here the CDR3 DNA reads TGTGCCAGCAGCACCACCGTAACGGATAATTCACCCCTCCACTTT.

The chain carries TRBV23-1 and TRBJ2-7; tentatively, D is TRBD1 (5 bases). TRBV23-1 is sorted into the ORF group, with uncertain function. The V and J ends lost 4 bases and 0 bases respectively, with 13 bases between them. The CDR3 runs 15 residues. The CDR3, as DNA: TGCGCCAGCAGTCCCGTCGGACACCGCTCCTACGAGCAGTACTTC. It codes for CASSPVGHRSYEQYF.